Detailed here is one TCR beta chain. Antigen unknown. The roughly 120-subject validation cohort, separate from the roughly 700-subject first cohort, included the donors. CDR1 is SGDLS and CDR2 is YYNGEE in the germline V gene. The V end lost 0 bases, the J end lost 4 bases, and 7 bases lay between the germline ends. The CDR3 is 14 amino acids. The data belong to a study of cytomegalovirus exposure and HLA in healthy donors. As for the study in general: In a later analysis, the 120 or so validation repertoires were reported to have used the same platform as the roughly 730 first-cohort repertoires. Notes on the study in general: Rare sequences made up most TCRs, while some public TCRs were found in many donors. The classifier was said to identify cytomegalovirus status with high specificity and sensitivity.

Assay used: immunoSEQ multiplex PCR; TCRdb lists only in-frame clones, some missing. The sample contains around 300,000 clones, roughly 90% of which appear only once. The TCR sequence derives from a man aged 25 to 40 in good health and CMV-seronegative. The chain links TRBV9 to TRBJ2-2; tentative D call: TRBD2 (6 bases). The sample was PBMCs. The DNA for the CDR3 is TGTGCCAGCAGCGTAGACGGGGGCACCGGGGAGCTGTTTTTT. It encodes CASSVDGGTGELFF.